Below are 21 T cell receptor beta chains sequenced from a single sample in a study of blood T cell repertoires in COVID-19. The method was immunoSEQ multiplex PCR; TCRdb's version includes in-frame clones alone and lacks a portion of them. The sample shows hundreds of thousands of clones, approximately 86% of them seen only once. The sequencing input was PBMCs or T cells enriched from blood (not recorded which). These receptors were taken from a woman aged 18 to 35 who had recovered from COVID-19.

This clone showed up just a few times. V is TRBV5-1 and J is TRBJ2-2; perhaps TRBD1 as D (6 bases). The V end lost 0 bases, the J end lost 2 bases, and 11 bases lay between the germline ends. Germline CDR1 and CDR2: SGHRS and YFSETQ. The CDR3 extends over 16 amino acids. DNA for the CDR3: TGCGCCAGCAGCTTGGTTGGGGGCCGTAACACCGGGGAGCTGTTTTTT. Its translation: CASSLVGGRNTGELFF.

V usage is TRBV20-1 and J usage is TRBJ2-2; 7 bases match TRBD2. The germline CDR1 and CDR2 sequences are DFQATT and SNEGSKA (reference sequence). The CDR3 sequence is 11 residues long. Trimming removed 5 bases from V and 6 bases from J; junction bases left unmatched: 0. The CDR3 here is CSARGAGELFF. The CDR3 DNA is TGCAGTGCTCGGGGGGCCGGGGAGCTGTTTTTT.

The chain joins TRBV9 to TRBJ1-5; D uncertain. The V and J ends lost 4 bases and 6 bases respectively, with 11 bases between them. Germline V CDR1 and CDR2: SGDLS, YYNGEE. The CDR3 spans 13 residues. This CDR3 is CASSLSIGQPQHF. The DNA of the CDR3 is TGTGCCAGCAGCTTAAGCATTGGTCAGCCCCAGCATTTT.

This CDR3 reads CASSLGTSAFF. CDR3 nucleotide sequence: TGTGCCAGCAGTTTAGGTACTTCGGCTTTCTTT. The chain employs TRBV12-3 or TRBV12-4 and TRBJ1-1; D unclear. Trimming stripped 1 base from V and 11 bases from J, with 8 bases between. The CDR3 contains 11 residues.

The V and J genes are TRBV9 and TRBJ2-3; TRBD1 agrees at 10 bases. The germline V gene encodes CDR1 SGDLS and CDR2 YYNGEE. The ends lost 4 bases at V and 6 bases at J; junction bases unmatched: 11. The CDR3 has 16 amino acids. The CDR3 sequence is CASSPLTGGAVDTQYF. DNA of the CDR3: TGTGCCAGCAGCCCTTTGACAGGGGGCGCGGTGGATACGCAGTATTTT.

V and J are TRBV9 and TRBJ1-2; 7 positions match TRBD1. This CDR3 region has 14 residues. The ends lost 0 bases at V and 4 bases at J; junction bases unmatched: 3. The germline V gene has CDR1 SGDLS and CDR2 YYNGEE. The CDR3 region has the DNA TGTGCCAGCAGCGTAGAGGGACAGCCCTATGGCTACACCTTC. Amino acid sequence: CASSVEGQPYGYTF.

The J gene is TRBJ1-5, the V gene TRBV13; D uncertain. The germline V gene has CDR1 PRHDT and CDR2 FYEKMQ (reference sequence). The ends were cut back, 3 bases at V and 2 bases at J, with 8 bases in the middle. The CDR3 sequence is 14 residues long. The CDR3 DNA is TGTGCCAGCAGCTTCGGACTGCGCAATCAGCCCCAGCATTTT. This translates into CASSFGLRNQPQHF.

The chain links TRBV6-1 to TRBJ2-5; 10 bases are shared with TRBD2. The CDR3 length is 17 residues. The germline V gene encodes CDR1 MNHNS and CDR2 SASEGT. Losses at the gene ends were 3 bases for V and 5 bases for J; bases not matched to a gene: 12. The CDR3 loop reads CASSDYYSGRSRETQYF. In nucleotides, the CDR3 is TGTGCCAGCAGTGACTACTATAGCGGGAGGAGCAGGGAGACCCAGTACTTC.

This rearrangement joins TRBV15 to TRBJ1-5; D gene uncertain. Trimming pared 1 base from V and 6 bases from J, leaving 13 bases between. CDR3 size: 15 residues. Germline V gene sequence: CDR1 LNHNV, CDR2 YYDKDF (reference sequence). The CDR3 DNA is TGTGCCACCAGCAGAGGGAGGCAGGAAGGTCAGCCCCAGCATTTT. The encoded protein is CATSRGRQEGQPQHF.

This chain joins TRBV7-8 and TRBJ2-3, with 12 bases identical to TRBD2. Trimming removed 1 base from V and 13 bases from J; junction bases left unmatched: 9. Germline V gene data show CDR1 as SGHVS and CDR2 as FQNEAQ. There are 15 residues in the CDR3. The CDR3 sequence is CASSLERSLAGGKYF. CDR3 DNA: TGTGCCAGCAGCTTAGAACGGTCACTAGCGGGGGGAAAGTATTTT.

The rearrangement links TRBV5-1 to TRBJ1-2, with 10 bases matching TRBD1. CDR3 length: 14 amino acids. Trimming removed 4 bases from V and 3 bases from J; junction bases left unmatched: 3. Germline V gene sequence: CDR1 SGHRS, CDR2 YFSETQ. The CDR3 sequence is CASSLTGGYYGYTF. CDR3 nucleotides: TGCGCCAGCAGCCTGACAGGGGGCTACTATGGCTACACCTTC.

The chain has TRBV7-9 and TRBJ1-1, with D uncertain. Deletions cut 1 base from V and 0 bases from J, with 9 bases between. CDR1 SEHNR and CDR2 FQNEAQ come from the germline V gene (reference sequence). The CDR3 is made up of 15 amino acids. The CDR3: CASSLVGNLNTEAFF. As DNA, the CDR3 is TGTGCCAGCAGCTTAGTCGGGAACCTGAACACTGAAGCTTTCTTT.

This clone has more than one count but fewer than ten. This sequence joins TRBV7-8 and TRBJ2-7; TRBD2 matches at 10 bases. This CDR3 is built from 17 residues. J gave up 0 bases and V 5 bases, and 10 bases lay outside the gene matches. Germline V lookup: CDR1 SGHVS, CDR2 FQNEAQ. The CDR3 DNA sequence: TGTGCCAGCAGCCTTCCGTCTAGCGGGGGAAGCTCCTACGAGCAGTACTTC. Protein product: CASSLPSSGGSSYEQYF.

The gene calls are TRBV6-6 and TRBJ2-2; the match to TRBD1 covers 12 bases. The junction had 12 bases not matched to a gene; V was cut back by 5 bases and J by 2 bases. The germline V gene encodes CDR1 MNHNY and CDR2 SVGAGI (reference sequence). The CDR3 loop spans 19 amino acids. This chain's CDR3 is CASSRRDRGRPLNTGELFF. The CDR3 nucleotides are TGTGCCAGCAGTCGACGGGACAGGGGGCGCCCCCTAAACACCGGGGAGCTGTTTTTT.

The gene calls are TRBV11-1 and TRBJ2-2; 9 bases match TRBD2. Trimming removed 6 bases from V and 2 bases from J; junction bases left unmatched: 7. Germline loops: CDR1 SGHAT, CDR2 FQDESV (reference sequence). The CDR3 spans 16 residues. CDR3 residues: CASSPRRGGNTGELFF. Here the CDR3 DNA reads TGTGCCAGCAGTCCACGGCGGGGGGGCAACACCGGGGAGCTGTTTTTT.

The table lists this clone with a count of one. This sequence joins TRBV18 and TRBJ2-5, with 11 bases matching TRBD2. CDR1 and CDR2 from the germline V gene are KGHSH and LQKENI. The ends lost 3 bases at V and 7 bases at J; junction bases unmatched: 4. The CDR3 has 14 residues. This chain's CDR3 is CASSPGTSGRTQYF. The CDR3, as DNA: TGTGCCAGCTCACCGGGGACTAGCGGACGGACCCAGTACTTC.

J is TRBJ1-6 and V is TRBV19; no clear D gene. CDR1 and CDR2 (germline): LNHDA, SQIVND (reference sequence). Trimming cost V 3 bases and J 1 base, with 10 bases left between them. The length of the CDR3 is 16 residues. CDR3 sequence: CASSMGAGSYNSPLHF. CDR3 sequence (DNA): TGTGCCAGTAGTATGGGCGCGGGGTCCTATAATTCACCCCTCCACTTT.

The gene calls are TRBV7-2 and TRBJ2-3; D perhaps matches TRBD2 (5 bases). V lost 1 base and J lost 0, with 8 bases in between. There are 15 residues in the CDR3. CDR1 and CDR2 from the germline V gene are SGHTA and FQGNSA. CDR3 residues: CASSLVGGSTDTQYF. The DNA of the CDR3 is TGTGCCAGCAGCTTAGTCGGCGGGAGCACAGATACGCAGTATTTT.

The chain employs TRBV19 and TRBJ1-3; D is ambiguous. CDR3 length: 15 amino acids. V lost 3 bases and J lost 4, with 13 bases in between. CDR1 LNHDA and CDR2 SQIVND come from the germline V gene (reference sequence). CDR3 coding DNA: TGTGCCAGTAGTATCGACGGCAGCGGCGGAAACACCATATATTTT. Its translation is CASSIDGSGGNTIYF.

This clone was observed a single time. The genes are TRBV5-5 and TRBJ2-1; the D gene is possibly TRBD2 (6 bases). V lost 4 bases to trimming and J lost 7 bases, with 12 bases between them. This CDR3 is built from 13 residues. Germline V CDR1 and CDR2: SGHKS, YYEKEE (reference sequence). Here the CDR3 reads CASSGGAGNEQFF. The CDR3 bases are TGTGCCAGCAGCGGGGGTGCGGGGAATGAGCAGTTCTTC.

This chain connects TRBV2 to TRBJ1-2; TRBD1 might be the D (6 bases). Germline V gene lookup returns CDR1 SNHLY and CDR2 FYNNEI. V was pared by 8 bases and J by 0 bases, with 13 bases between. The CDR3 is made up of 14 amino acids. DNA for the CDR3: TGTGCCAGCTTCTTTCAGGGGCCTAACTATGGCTACACCTTC. This encodes CASFFQGPNYGYTF.